This entry features one T cell receptor beta chain sequence. Its target is not known. The data originate from a study of monozygotic twins with inflammatory bowel disease. Study results and caveats: Especially where disease activity was present, IBD patients had fewer clonotypes in common with others than healthy twins did.

The CDR3 is 13 amino acids. The V gene's germline CDR1 is DFQATT and CDR2 SNEGSKA (reference sequence). Blood samples, whole and unsorted for T cells, yielded the isolated total RNA. The template switching step added UMIs that contained a 6-nucleotide sample barcode. From the 5' RACE reads, TCRdb lists one entry per CDR3 protein and no DNA. This table lists under 200,000 distinct CDR3 sequences. The sequencing sample was made of blood. The V and J genes are TRBV20-1 and TRBJ2-7; absent DNA, TCRdb's TRBD2 call cannot be checked. This receptor was obtained from a human donor with ulcerative colitis or Crohn's disease, or a healthy co-twin of an affected twin (not recorded which). The chain's CDR3 is CSAKAGRLGEQYF.